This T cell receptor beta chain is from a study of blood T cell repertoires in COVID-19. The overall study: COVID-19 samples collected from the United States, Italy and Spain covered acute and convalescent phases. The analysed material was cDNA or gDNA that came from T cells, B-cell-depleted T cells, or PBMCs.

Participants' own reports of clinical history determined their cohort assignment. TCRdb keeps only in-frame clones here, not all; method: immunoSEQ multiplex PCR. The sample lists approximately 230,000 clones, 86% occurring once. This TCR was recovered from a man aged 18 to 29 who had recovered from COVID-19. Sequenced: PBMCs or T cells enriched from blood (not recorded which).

In DNA form, the CDR3 reads TGTGCCAGCAGTTACTCGCAGGGGCAAGAGACCCAGTACTTC. This codes for CASSYSQGQETQYF. This sequence joins TRBV6-5 and TRBJ2-5, with D possibly TRBD1 on 6 matching bases. This CDR3 has 14 residues. V lost 0 bases, J lost 2 bases, and 7 bases lay in between. Per the germline V gene, CDR1 is MNHEY and CDR2 is SVGAGI.